The 9 T cell receptor beta chains listed next were all sequenced from one sample in a study of cytomegalovirus exposure and HLA in healthy donors. Use of 60 Vbeta and 13 Jbeta primers characterized the PCR. Measured with immunoSEQ multiplex PCR; TCRdb has only the in-frame clones, and not every one. Of 100,000 to 150,000 clones detected, over 70% appear once; the ten largest clones hold roughly 1.8%. Material for sequencing was PBMCs. Receptors were obtained from a middle-aged woman in good health and CMV-seronegative.

The rearrangement joins TRBV7-9 to TRBJ2-3, with 8 bases identical to TRBD1. J lost 2 bases, V lost 7 bases, and 5 bases had no gene match. The CDR3 has 14 residues. Germline loops: CDR1 SEHNR, CDR2 FQNEAQ (reference sequence). The CDR3 DNA follows: TGTGCCAGCAAGACAGGGGTAAACACAGATACGCAGTATTTT. Protein: CASKTGVNTDTQYF.

This sequence joins TRBV19 and TRBJ1-2; D might be TRBD1 (6 bases). V shed 5 bases and J shed 0 bases, with 13 bases lying between them. Germline V gives CDR1 LNHDA, CDR2 SQIVND (reference sequence). The CDR3 extends over 15 amino acids. The CDR3 DNA follows: TGTGCCAGTAGTCAACAGGGACCCGCTAACTATGGCTACACCTTC. Encoded protein: CASSQQGPANYGYTF.

The count of this clone is one. The rearrangement joins TRBV19 to TRBJ2-1, with 11 bases aligning to TRBD2. Germline V gene data show CDR1 as LNHDA and CDR2 as SQIVND (reference sequence). V was pared by 2 bases and J by 4 bases, with 4 bases of the junction left unmatched. The CDR3 length is 16 residues. The CDR3 region is CASSILAGGSYNEQFF. CDR3 nucleotides: TGTGCCAGTAGTATACTAGCGGGAGGAAGTTACAATGAGCAGTTCTTC.

The chain carries TRBV19 and TRBJ2-7; D perhaps matches TRBD1 (6 bases). From germline, CDR1 is LNHDA and CDR2 SQIVND (reference sequence). CDR3 size: 17 residues. The V gene lost 6 bases and the J gene lost 2 bases, with 23 bases spanning the gap. The CDR3 bases are TGTGCCAGTAGCCTTGGGACCCCACACAGGGTTCCCTACGAGCAGTACTTC. Translating it yields CASSLGTPHRVPYEQYF.

The chain couples TRBV7-6 to TRBJ2-7, with TRBD1 identical over 7 bases. V lost 5 bases to trimming and J lost 0 bases; unmatched junction nucleotides: 7. The CDR3 has 15 residues. Germline V gene sequence: CDR1 SGHVS, CDR2 FNYEAQ. The CDR3 bases are TGTGCCAGCAGCCGAGGACAGGTGAGCTCCTACGAGCAGTACTTC. Protein sequence: CASSRGQVSSYEQYF.

The chain recombines TRBV6-1 with TRBJ2-7; 7 bases match TRBD1. CDR3 size: 14 residues. Losses at the gene ends were 2 bases for V and 1 base for J; bases not matched to a gene: 2. Looked up from germline, CDR1 is MNHNS and CDR2 is SASEGT. The CDR3 nucleotides are TGTGCCAGCAGTGAACTGACAGGGTCCTACGAGCAGTACTTC. This encodes CASSELTGSYEQYF.

V is TRBV28 and J is TRBJ1-1, with 8 bases fitting TRBD1. J was trimmed by 6 bases and V by 6 bases; bases with no gene match: 3. This CDR3 comprises 12 residues. Per germline, CDR1 MDHEN and CDR2 SYDVKM. The CDR3 DNA sequence: TGTGCCAGCAGCCGACAGGGGTCTGAAGCTTTCTTT. This encodes CASSRQGSEAFF.

This sequence joins TRBV7-9 and TRBJ2-5; D is uncertain. The CDR3 is 13 amino acids. Trimming pared 2 bases from V and 5 bases from J, leaving 9 bases between. Germline V CDR1 and CDR2: SEHNR, FQNEAQ (reference sequence). In nucleotides, the CDR3 is TGTGCCAGCAGCTTACCTGGCCCGGAGACCCAGTACTTC. The encoded protein is CASSLPGPETQYF.

J is TRBJ1-2 and V is TRBV19; D may be TRBD1 (5 bases). The length of the CDR3 is 13 residues. Between the trimmed V and J ends, which lost 8 bases and 0 bases, there was a span of 10 bases. Germline loops: CDR1 LNHDA, CDR2 SQIVND (reference sequence). Written as DNA, the CDR3 is TGTGCCAGTCAAAGGGGCTCTAACTATGGCTACACCTTC. Translating gives CASQRGSNYGYTF.